Below are 27 T cell receptor beta chains sequenced from a single sample in a study of beta chain features in type 1 diabetes. Study findings and constraints: Among patients with Type 1 diabetes, TCRB CDR3s were moderately but significantly shorter in every one of the four CD4+ subsets.

TCRB transcripts that were expressed got sequenced, as all of the isolated RNA had been reverse transcribed. TCRdb's table, derived via immunoSEQ multiplex PCR, lists solely in-frame clones and lacks some. The sample shows about 740,000 clones, roughly 13% of them seen only once. Their recognized antigens are unknown. The specimen sequenced was naive CD4+ T cells from blood. The receptors derive from a young man with type 1 diabetes.

This clone showed up just a few times. The chain joins TRBV7-2 to TRBJ2-1, with D possibly matching TRBD1 (5 bases). The CDR3 covers 14 residues. Germline V CDR1 and CDR2: SGHTA, FQGNSA. Trimming removed 3 bases from V and 9 bases from J, with 15 bases in between. The CDR3 bases are TGTGCCAGCAGCTTCAGGCCAGGGTACGGTGAGCAGTTCTTC. Its protein is CASSFRPGYGEQFF.

The chain employs TRBV18 and TRBJ2-5; 7 bases are shared with TRBD1. V shed 5 bases, J shed 4 bases, and the junction held 4 bases outside the gene matches. Germline V gene data show CDR1 as KGHSH and CDR2 as LQKENI. The CDR3 runs 13 residues. The CDR3 DNA follows: TGTGCCAGCTCATCGGGACAGAGAGAGACCCAGTACTTC. Translation: CASSSGQRETQYF.

This sequence joins TRBV2 and TRBJ1-5, with D possibly matching TRBD1 (5 bases). Germline V CDR1 and CDR2: SNHLY, FYNNEI. Between the trimmed V and J ends, which lost 3 bases and 6 bases, there was a span of 15 bases. The CDR3 has 15 residues. CDR3 nucleotides: TGTGCCAGCAGTGAGTTTTGGGGGTCGGGTCAGCCCCAGCATTTT. Residues: CASSEFWGSGQPQHF.

The rearrangement joins TRBV11-2 to TRBJ1-2; the D gene is possibly TRBD1 (6 bases). The CDR3 spans 17 residues. CDR1 is SGHAT, CDR2 FQNNGV, per germline. Trimming removed 5 bases at V and 5 bases at J, with 24 bases between. Here the CDR3 DNA reads TGTGCCAGCAGCCTCCGGAGAGGGGGAGTGAAAGATTATGGCTACACCTTC. Translation: CASSLRRGGVKDYGYTF.

CDR3 nucleotide sequence: TGTGCCAGTAGTCCCCCCGGAGGAGAGACCCAGTACTTC. Translation: CASSPPGGETQYF. The rearrangement links TRBV19 to TRBJ2-5; TRBD2 might be the D (5 bases). Between the trimmed V and J ends, which lost 5 bases and 4 bases, there was a span of 11 bases. Germline CDR1 reads LNHDA; CDR2 reads SQIVND (reference sequence). The CDR3 has 13 residues.

This clone was seen more than once but under ten times. The chain carries TRBV7-9 and TRBJ2-2; D gene uncertain. The V gene's germline CDR1 is SEHNR and CDR2 FQNEAQ (reference sequence). V was pared by 1 base and J by 4 bases, with 7 bases between. The CDR3 runs 14 residues. The CDR3 sequence: CASSLGEFTGELFF. The CDR3 DNA follows: TGTGCCAGCAGCTTAGGAGAATTCACCGGGGAGCTGTTTTTT.

This clone was counted only a few times. The chain carries TRBV9 and TRBJ2-1; 13 bases are a match to TRBD2. Germline V gene sequence: CDR1 SGDLS, CDR2 YYNGEE. The CDR3 contains 17 residues. J lost 9 bases, V lost 7 bases, and 16 bases had no gene match. CDR3 loop: CASRETDTSGGAGEQFF. CDR3 in DNA: TGTGCCAGCCGAGAAACAGACACTAGCGGGGGGGCAGGTGAGCAGTTCTTC.

In this sample, this clone turned up a few times. The gene calls are TRBV28 and TRBJ2-1; D possibly corresponds to TRBD2 (6 bases). Germline V gene lookup returns CDR1 MDHEN and CDR2 SYDVKM. V was shortened by 7 bases and J by 9 bases, with 19 bases between the two germline ends. The CDR3 contains 14 residues. The CDR3: CASITGDPVGEQFF. The CDR3 DNA is TGTGCCAGCATCACGGGGGACCCCGTGGGTGAGCAGTTCTTC.

This clone was counted only a few times. The V and J genes are TRBV15 and TRBJ1-5; D remains unclear. CDR3 length: 12 amino acids. V was cut by 1 base and J by 4 bases, with 2 bases left in between. Germline lookup yields CDR1 LNHNV and CDR2 YYDKDF (reference sequence). CDR3 loop: CATSRVNQPQHF. DNA for the CDR3: TGTGCCACCAGCAGAGTTAATCAGCCCCAGCATTTT.

The chain links TRBV28 to TRBJ2-7; D possibly corresponds to TRBD2 (5 bases). V was shortened by 5 bases and J by 6 bases, with 20 bases between the two germline ends. The CDR3 is 15 amino acids. Per the germline V gene, CDR1 is MDHEN and CDR2 is SYDVKM. CDR3 residues: CASSLTSGPVREQYF. CDR3 in DNA: TGTGCCAGCAGTCTGACCAGCGGACCGGTGCGCGAGCAGTACTTC.

The rearrangement links TRBV15 to TRBJ1-3; the D gene is possibly TRBD1 (5 bases). In germline, CDR1 is LNHNV, CDR2 YYDKDF (reference sequence). The CDR3 is 17 residues long. Trimming left V 1 base short and J 0 bases short, with 13 bases between. The chain's CDR3 is CATSRAGASASGNTIYF. For the CDR3, the DNA is TGTGCCACCAGCAGAGCCGGGGCGTCTGCCTCTGGAAACACCATATATTTT.

The sample holds a few counts of this clone. V usage is TRBV29-1 and J usage is TRBJ1-1; D gene uncertain. Deletions cut 2 bases from V and 1 base from J, with 8 bases between. The germline CDR1 and CDR2 sequences are SQVTM and ANQGSEA. There are 13 residues in the CDR3. Written as DNA, the CDR3 is TGCAGCGTTGAATATCTTCCGAACACTGAAGCTTTCTTT. It is translated as CSVEYLPNTEAFF.

In this sample, this clone turned up a few times. The CDR3 sequence: CASSRLAGGLQETQYF. Here the CDR3 DNA reads TGTGCCAGCAGCCGACTAGCGGGGGGCCTCCAAGAGACCCAGTACTTC. The rearrangement uses TRBV7-8 and TRBJ2-5; TRBD2 matches at 13 bases. Germline V CDR1 and CDR2: SGHVS, FQNEAQ. The ends lost 5 bases at V and 1 base at J; junction bases unmatched: 4. This CDR3 spans 16 amino acids.

The gene calls are TRBV2 and TRBJ2-7; D is perhaps TRBD1 (6 bases). This CDR3 has 12 amino acids. Germline CDR1 and CDR2: SNHLY and FYNNEI. Here the CDR3 reads CAGRGDAGQQYF. The CDR3 bases are TGTGCAGGCAGGGGCGACGCAGGCCAGCAGTACTTC.

The V gene is TRBV11-1, the J gene TRBJ2-5; D is perhaps TRBD2 (6 bases). The CDR3 extends over 17 amino acids. Germline CDR1 reads SGHAT; CDR2 reads FQDESV (reference sequence). The V end lost 0 bases, the J end lost 1 base, and 15 bases lay between the germline ends. This CDR3 reads CASSLAGGGNVQETQYF. The CDR3 DNA reads as TGTGCCAGCAGCTTAGCGGGAGGAGGGAATGTCCAAGAGACCCAGTACTTC.

This chain links TRBV28 with TRBJ2-7, with TRBD2 matching over 11 bases. The ends lost 6 bases at V and 0 bases at J; junction bases unmatched: 7. The germline V gene encodes CDR1 MDHEN and CDR2 SYDVKM. CDR3 size: 16 residues. Here the CDR3 DNA reads TGTGCCAGCAGCCTGACTAGCGGGGCTTACTCCTACGAGCAGTACTTC. This gives the protein CASSLTSGAYSYEQYF.

This clone was picked up a small number of times. The CDR3 nucleotides are TGTGCCAGCAGCTTGAACGGGGGGCTTGACACTGAAGCTTTCTTT. Translated, it gives CASSLNGGLDTEAFF. The chain recombines TRBV5-4 with TRBJ1-1; D is possibly TRBD1 (6 bases). The CDR3 length is 15 residues. The germline gives CDR1 SGHNT, CDR2 YYREEE (reference sequence). Trimming removed 1 base at V and 3 bases at J, with 13 bases between.

This clone was picked up one time. V and J are TRBV7-3 and TRBJ2-3; no definite D call. The germline CDR1 and CDR2 sequences are SGHTA and FQGTGA. There are 16 residues in the CDR3. Deletions cut 7 bases from V and 0 bases from J, with 17 bases between. CDR3 bases: TGTGCCAGCATCCGTTCCATGGCGCTGAGCACAGATACGCAGTATTTT. This encodes CASIRSMALSTDTQYF.

This clone occurred a few times. The chain links TRBV29-1 to TRBJ1-2, with TRBD1 matching over 8 bases. The CDR3 has 16 amino acids. V shed 4 bases, J shed 4 bases, and the junction held 14 bases outside the gene matches. The germline CDR1 and CDR2 sequences are SQVTM and ANQGSEA. The CDR3 region is CSVVGSQDREGYGYTF. The CDR3 coding sequence is TGCAGCGTTGTTGGGTCCCAGGACAGGGAAGGCTATGGCTACACCTTC.

There are a few counts of this clone. The chain recombines TRBV9 with TRBJ2-5; D possibly corresponds to TRBD2 (7 bases). Germline lookup yields CDR1 SGDLS and CDR2 YYNGEE. The CDR3 contains 15 residues. Trimming left V 4 bases short and J 5 bases short, with 18 bases between. CDR3 coding DNA: TGTGCCAGCAGCCCCGGCGGGGGCATGCTGGAGACCCAGTACTTC. Protein sequence: CASSPGGGMLETQYF.

The chain employs TRBV2 and TRBJ1-2; 8 positions match TRBD1. V was pared by 4 bases and J by 8 bases, with 12 bases of the junction left unmatched. The CDR3 spans 15 residues. The V gene's germline CDR1 is SNHLY and CDR2 FYNNEI. The CDR3 nucleotides are TGTGCCAGCAGTGGGCCCGGGACAGGACAAGGGGGCTACACCTTC. Translating it yields CASSGPGTGQGGYTF.

The chain links TRBV5-4 to TRBJ1-1; 7 bases match TRBD1. V was pared by 1 base and J by 0 bases, with 0 bases of the junction left unmatched. This CDR3 region has 14 residues. Germline V lookup: CDR1 SGHNT, CDR2 YYREEE (reference sequence). CDR3 in amino acids: CASSLTGVNTEAFF. The CDR3 DNA follows: TGTGCCAGCAGCTTGACAGGGGTGAACACTGAAGCTTTCTTT.

This clone was observed a few times. This chain joins TRBV7-9 and TRBJ1-2; 7 bases line up with TRBD1. Germline CDR1 reads SEHNR; CDR2 reads FQNEAQ (reference sequence). This CDR3 comprises 14 residues. CDR3 amino acids: CAATGEKGNYGYTF. The CDR3 DNA reads as TGTGCAGCTACAGGGGAGAAAGGAAACTATGGCTACACCTTC.

This clone has a handful of counts. The chain employs TRBV10-3 and TRBJ1-1, with a tentative D call TRBD1 (5 bases). Per the germline V gene, CDR1 is ENHRY and CDR2 is SYGVKD. V lost 8 bases, J lost 1 base, and 11 bases lay in between. This CDR3 has 13 amino acids. In nucleotides, the CDR3 is TGTGCCATCCGAGACAGCCAGAACACTGAAGCTTTCTTT. Protein: CAIRDSQNTEAFF.

This chain joins TRBV7-8 and TRBJ2-7; no clear D gene. V lost 3 bases and J 11 bases, leaving 17 bases between the germline ends. The CDR3 runs 13 residues. Germline assignment: CDR1 SGHVS and CDR2 FQNEAQ. As DNA, the CDR3 is TGTGCCAGCAGCTTCTTAGCCCCGAGGAAAGAGTACTTC. The encoded protein is CASSFLAPRKEYF.

This clone was counted a few times. This chain links TRBV18 with TRBJ2-7; a weak D match, TRBD2 (6 bases). Trimming removed 2 bases at V and 3 bases at J, with 11 bases between. CDR1 KGHSH and CDR2 LQKENI come from the germline V gene. The CDR3 is made up of 14 amino acids. The CDR3 DNA follows: TGTGCCAGCTCACCAGGGGGGAGCGACTACGAGCAGTACTTC. Protein: CASSPGGSDYEQYF. The full variable domain, rest sourced from reference TRBV18 and TRBJ2-7, is NAGVMQNPRHLVRRRGQEARLRCSPMKGHSHVYWYRQLPEEGLKFMVYLQKENIIDESGMPKERFSAEFPKEGPSILRIQQVVRGDSAAYFCASSPGGSDYEQYFGPGTRLTVT.

Note on this clone: The sample holds other DNA sequences that translate to the same CDR3. The chain carries TRBV6-5 and TRBJ1-2; no clear D. Germline-derived CDR1 and CDR2 are MNHEY and SVGAGI. Trimming took off 5 bases at V and 4 bases at J, with 5 bases between the two ends. The CDR3 has 11 residues. The CDR3 DNA sequence: TGTGCCAGCAGTCCCGGCTATGGCTACACCTTC. Encoded protein: CASSPGYGYTF.